Shown below are 8 T cell receptor beta chains from a single sample sequenced in a study of monozygotic twins with inflammatory bowel disease. TCRdb reprocessed the 5' RACE reads and stores each CDR3 protein as one record, lacking DNA. The table for this sample gives 400,000 to 500,000 distinct CDR3 sequences. Sequenced: blood. These receptors were taken from a human donor with ulcerative colitis or Crohn's disease, or a healthy co-twin of an affected twin (not recorded which).

The V gene is TRBV27, the J gene TRBJ1-5. Per germline, CDR1 MNHEY and CDR2 SMNVEV (reference sequence). CDR3 size: 13 residues. The CDR3: CASSFYHNQPQHF.

The V gene is TRBV18, the J gene TRBJ1-5; TCRdb names TRBD1, which stays unverified in the absence of DNA. The V gene's germline CDR1 is KGHSH and CDR2 LQKENI. There are 14 residues in the CDR3. The CDR3 here is CASSPQAGDQPQHF.

This chain links TRBV20-1 with TRBJ2-1; with no DNA, the TCRdb D assignment of TRBD2 cannot be verified. The CDR3 loop spans 15 amino acids. CDR1 and CDR2 (germline): DFQATT, SNEGSKA (reference sequence). CDR3 protein: CSASQAGGPYNEQFF.

CDR3 sequence reads: CASSLARDRGNEKLFF. The chain carries TRBV7-9 and TRBJ1-4; TCRdb outputs TRBD1, but without DNA this stays unchecked. CDR1 and CDR2 from the germline V gene are SEHNR and FQNEAQ (reference sequence). The CDR3 spans 16 residues.

This sequence joins TRBV29-1 and TRBJ2-3; there is no DNA to check the TCRdb D call of TRBD1. Germline V gene lookup returns CDR1 SQVTM and CDR2 ANQGSEA. The CDR3 runs to 14 residues. The CDR3 region is CSVEGPGSTDTQYF.

The V call is TRBV28, the J call TRBJ2-2. Per the germline V gene, CDR1 is MDHEN and CDR2 is SYDVKM. This CDR3 is 15 amino acids long. The CDR3: CASSLLKGYTGELFF. Full variable domain (missing parts from reference TRBV28 and TRBJ2-2): DVKVTQSSRYLVKRTGEKVFLECVQDMDHENMFWYRQDPGLGLRLIYFSYDVKMKEKGDIPEGYSVSREKKERFSLILESASTNQTSMYLCASSLLKGYTGELFFGEGSRLTVL.

The chain joins TRBV12-3 or TRBV12-4 to TRBJ1-1; the TCRdb call, TRBD1, lacks DNA for checking. This CDR3 comprises 15 residues. CDR3 sequence reads: CASSPPLGANTEAFF.

The chain is built from TRBV3-1 and TRBJ2-1. This CDR3 spans 12 amino acids. CDR1 is LGHDT and CDR2 is YNNKEL in the germline V gene (reference sequence). CDR3 loop: CASSQAEREQFF.